Presented here are 21 T cell receptor beta chains from one specimen sequenced in a study of neoadjuvant nivolumab and ipilimumab in lung cancer. Profiled with immunoSEQ multiplex PCR; TCRdb holds only in-frame clones, not every one. Among approximately 3,800 clones, roughly 86% were seen once, and the ten largest hold about 4.6%. The sample was adjacent normal lung tissue, taken after neoadjuvant nivolumab, alone or with ipilimumab, at or shortly before surgery. These TCRs come from an adult with non-small cell lung cancer.

The chain recombines TRBV5-5 with TRBJ2-4; 7 positions agree with TRBD2. The CDR3 loop spans 14 amino acids. Germline values: CDR1 SGHKS, CDR2 YYEKEE (reference sequence). J was trimmed by 4 bases and V by 7 bases; bases with no gene match: 8. This chain's CDR3 is CASLPAGQKNIQYF. DNA for the CDR3: TGTGCCAGCCTCCCAGCGGGGCAGAAAAACATTCAGTACTTC.

The gene calls are TRBV27 and TRBJ1-1; 9 bases fit TRBD1. Germline V gene lookup returns CDR1 MNHEY and CDR2 SMNVEV (reference sequence). The CDR3 sequence is 16 residues long. Trimming cost V 3 bases and J 10 bases; bases outside gene matches: 15. The DNA of the CDR3 is TGTGCCAGCAGTTTTGCCCTCACAGGGGGCGCGAGTATAGCTTTCTTT. This codes for CASSFALTGGASIAFF.

The gene calls are TRBV5-1 and TRBJ1-1, with D uncertain. Germline lookup yields CDR1 SGHRS and CDR2 YFSETQ. Trimming pared 0 bases from V and 4 bases from J, leaving 25 bases between. The CDR3 is 19 amino acids. DNA for the CDR3: TGCGCCAGCAGCTTGGAGGTTGTGTCCCGACGGACGATATCCACTGAAGCTTTCTTT. It translates to CASSLEVVSRRTISTEAFF.

The chain couples TRBV19 to TRBJ1-5; TRBD1 matches at 9 bases. V trimming: 5 bases; J trimming: 6 bases; junction bases outside the gene matches: 14. Germline-derived CDR1 and CDR2 are LNHDA and SQIVND (reference sequence). The CDR3 has 17 amino acids. The CDR3 loop reads CASSPALGQGKGQPQHF. As DNA, the CDR3 is TGTGCCAGTAGTCCAGCCCTGGGACAGGGAAAAGGTCAGCCCCAGCATTTT. Drawing the rest from reference TRBV19 and TRBJ1-5, the complete variable domain is DGGITQSPKYLFRKEGQNVTLSCEQNLNHDAMYWYRQDPGQGLRLIYYSQIVNDFQKGDIAEGYSVSREKKESFPLTVTSAQKNPTAFYLCASSPALGQGKGQPQHFGDGTRLSIL.

The CDR3 spells CASTLGGGMKAGELFF. The DNA for the CDR3 is TGTGCCAGCACCTTAGGAGGGGGCATGAAGGCCGGGGAGCTGTTTTTT. This rearrangement joins TRBV6-6 to TRBJ2-2, with D perhaps TRBD1 (7 bases). This CDR3 comprises 16 residues. CDR1 and CDR2 from the germline V gene are MNHNY and SVGAGI (reference sequence). V was cut by 7 bases and J by 6 bases, with 21 bases left in between.

This clone was found a few times. J is TRBJ2-2 and V is TRBV6-4; 10 bases are shared with TRBD1. This CDR3 spans 17 amino acids. V lost 5 bases to trimming and J lost 2 bases; unmatched junction nucleotides: 8. Germline CDR1 reads MRHNA; CDR2 reads SNTAGT. The CDR3 nucleotides read TGTGCCAGCAGTCGAAGCGGGACAGGGGCTAACACCGGGGAGCTGTTTTTT. Its translation is CASSRSGTGANTGELFF.

In this sample, this clone turned up once. The J gene is TRBJ2-1, the V gene TRBV9; tentatively, D is TRBD2 (5 bases). The CDR3 sequence is 15 residues long. The V gene's germline CDR1 is SGDLS and CDR2 YYNGEE. V lost 4 bases to trimming and J lost 0 bases, with 11 bases between them. CDR3 sequence reads: CASSPGYSSYNEQFF. The CDR3 DNA reads as TGTGCCAGCAGCCCGGGGTACAGCTCCTACAATGAGCAGTTCTTC.

The gene calls are TRBV7-9 and TRBJ2-1; D tentatively reads TRBD1 or TRBD2 (5 bases each). The V gene lost 5 bases and the J gene lost 8 bases, with 19 bases spanning the gap. Germline assignment: CDR1 SEHNR and CDR2 FQNEAQ (reference sequence). CDR3 length: 15 amino acids. In DNA, the CDR3 is TGTGCCAGCAGCCCCGGGACCCCGATCGGCTATGAGCAGTTCTTC. Protein sequence: CASSPGTPIGYEQFF.

V gene TRBV6-6 combines with J gene TRBJ1-1; D gene ambiguous. Germline V CDR1 and CDR2: MNHNY, SVGAGI (reference sequence). The CDR3 runs 13 residues. V was pared by 6 bases and J by 3 bases, with 11 bases between. The CDR3 here is CASRRARDTEAFF. CDR3 DNA: TGTGCCAGCAGAAGAGCGAGGGACACTGAAGCTTTCTTT.

J is TRBJ1-1 and V is TRBV10-3; D is ambiguous. CDR1 ENHRY and CDR2 SYGVKD come from the germline V gene. Trimming pared 11 bases from V and 3 bases from J, leaving 16 bases between. This CDR3 is 13 amino acids long. DNA of the CDR3: TGTGCCGGCTCCCTCACAGCCGACACTGAAGCTTTCTTT. Its protein is CAGSLTADTEAFF.

The gene calls are TRBV10-2 and TRBJ2-3; no firm D call. This CDR3 has 13 residues. The germline gives CDR1 WSHSY, CDR2 SAAADI. V was trimmed by 6 bases and J by 4 bases, leaving 11 bases between them. The CDR3 region has the DNA TGCGCCAGCAGCCACGACCTGGCAGATACGCAGTATTTT. It codes for CASSHDLADTQYF.

This clone appeared once. The rearrangement links TRBV5-1 to TRBJ2-7; D is possibly TRBD2 (6 bases). Germline V gene lookup returns CDR1 SGHRS and CDR2 YFSETQ. The CDR3 has 13 amino acids. V shed 7 bases and J shed 4 bases, with 15 bases lying between them. CDR3 in DNA: TGCGCCAGCGAGGAGGGGTCCGGGTACGAGCAGTACTTC. It yields the protein CASEEGSGYEQYF.

A single count supports this clone. In DNA form, the CDR3 reads TGCGCCAGCAGCCAAGGTCACGGGACCTCAAGAATAGGCAATCAGCCCCAGCATTTT. Protein sequence: CASSQGHGTSRIGNQPQHF. The chain recombines TRBV4-1 with TRBJ1-5; perhaps TRBD1 as D (5 bases). CDR1 MGHRA and CDR2 YSYEKL come from the germline V gene. The length of the CDR3 is 19 residues. V gave up 1 base and J gave up 2 bases, with 21 bases separating them.

V usage is TRBV20-1 and J usage is TRBJ2-1; the D is unclear. Between the trimmed V and J ends, which lost 3 bases and 5 bases, there was a span of 5 bases. Looked up from germline, CDR1 is DFQATT and CDR2 is SNEGSKA (reference sequence). The CDR3 loop spans 11 amino acids. Written as DNA, the CDR3 is TGCAGTGCTAGCTTTAACAATGAGCAGTTCTTC. It encodes CSASFNNEQFF.

This clone was counted a single time. The chain has TRBV5-4 and TRBJ2-5, with TRBD1 identical over 8 bases. The CDR3 spans 13 residues. Germline V gene data show CDR1 as SGHNT and CDR2 as YYREEE (reference sequence). J was trimmed by 5 bases and V by 4 bases; bases with no gene match: 4. The CDR3 DNA follows: TGTGCCAGCAGCAGTACAGGGGGGGAGACCCAGTACTTC. It yields the protein CASSSTGGETQYF. The whole variable domain, remainder taken from reference TRBV5-4 and TRBJ2-5, is ETGVTQSPTHLIKTRGQQVTLRCSSQSGHNTVSWYQQALGQGPQFIFQYYREEENGRGNFPPRFSGLQFPNYSSELNVNALELDDSALYLCASSSTGGETQYFGPGTRLLVL.

The gene calls are TRBV7-9 and TRBJ2-3; 7 nucleotides line up with TRBD2. This CDR3 is built from 14 residues. The trim removed 1 base at V and 5 bases at J, leaving 3 bases unmatched. Germline loops: CDR1 SEHNR, CDR2 FQNEAQ (reference sequence). CDR3: CASSLVLAGDTQYF. The CDR3 region has the DNA TGTGCCAGCAGCTTAGTATTAGCGGGAGATACGCAGTATTTT.

The rearrangement uses TRBV6-6 and TRBJ2-1, with 10 bases lining up with TRBD2. With 3 bases clipped from V and 7 bases from J, the junction kept 9 bases outside the gene matches. Germline V lookup: CDR1 MNHNY, CDR2 SVGAGI (reference sequence). The CDR3 consists of 16 residues. The CDR3 is CASSYSPGLASNEQFF. CDR3 DNA: TGTGCCAGCAGTTATTCCCCGGGACTAGCGTCTAATGAGCAGTTCTTC.

The gene calls are TRBV19 and TRBJ2-2; no firm D call. V was clipped by 8 bases and J by 3 bases, with 4 bases between them. The CDR3 covers 11 residues. CDR1 and CDR2 (germline): LNHDA, SQIVND (reference sequence). This chain's CDR3 is CASYYTGELFF. The CDR3 DNA reads as TGTGCCAGTTATTACACCGGGGAGCTGTTTTTT.

V gene TRBV7-2 combines with J gene TRBJ1-1; D perhaps matches TRBD1 (6 bases). CDR1 and CDR2 from the germline V gene are SGHTA and FQGNSA. CDR3 length: 14 amino acids. The V and J ends lost 7 bases and 4 bases respectively, with 16 bases between them. The CDR3 spells CASTLGRGSTEAFF. In DNA form, the CDR3 reads TGTGCCAGCACTCTGGGAAGGGGGAGCACTGAAGCTTTCTTT. The whole variable domain, remainder taken from reference TRBV7-2 and TRBJ1-1, is GAGVSQSPSNKVTEKGKDVELRCDPISGHTALYWYRQSLGQGLEFLIYFQGNSAPDKSGLPSDRFSAERTGGSVSTLTIQRTQQEDSAVYLCASTLGRGSTEAFFGQGTRLTVV.

This sequence joins TRBV19 and TRBJ1-5; 7 bases agree with TRBD1. V dropped 5 bases and J dropped 1; count of bases not matched to a gene: 2. CDR1 and CDR2 (germline): LNHDA, SQIVND (reference sequence). The CDR3 spans 14 residues. CDR3 nucleotides: TGTGCCAGTAGTCCAGGGGGGAGCAATCAGCCCCAGCATTTT. Translating gives CASSPGGSNQPQHF. Looking up the rest from reference TRBV19 and TRBJ1-5 gives the full variable domain: DGGITQSPKYLFRKEGQNVTLSCEQNLNHDAMYWYRQDPGQGLRLIYYSQIVNDFQKGDIAEGYSVSREKKESFPLTVTSAQKNPTAFYLCASSPGGSNQPQHFGDGTRLSIL.

J is TRBJ2-5 and V is TRBV5-1, with TRBD1 as a possible D gene (6 bases). From germline, CDR1 is SGHRS and CDR2 YFSETQ. V lost 2 bases, J lost 5 bases, and 10 bases lay in between. This CDR3 is 13 amino acids long. The CDR3 protein is CASSLSQGETQYF. CDR3 DNA: TGCGCCAGCAGCTTATCCCAGGGGGAGACCCAGTACTTC.